These 24 T cell receptor beta chains were all obtained from the same sample, sequenced in a study of blood T cell repertoires in COVID-19. Some clones are missing from TCRdb's copy, which holds only in-frame ones; the method was immunoSEQ multiplex PCR. Seen here are approximately 44,000 clones, about nine tenths observed once, and the top ten hold 12%. The sample taken for sequencing was peripheral blood. The receptors derive from a human donor in a cohort sampled during active COVID-19.

The DNA for the CDR3 is TGTGCCAGTAGTAGGCCCTATAGCGGGGGACAAGAGACCCAGTACTTC. Protein product: CASSRPYSGGQETQYF. The chain has TRBV19 and TRBJ2-5; 9 positions agree with TRBD2. The CDR3 loop spans 16 amino acids. CDR1 is LNHDA, CDR2 SQIVND, per germline (reference sequence). V lost 4 bases and J lost 2; bases outside the gene matches: 8.

The chain recombines TRBV3-1 (or the pseudogene TRBV3-2) with TRBJ1-5; no definite D call. V lost 2 bases and J lost 6, with 5 bases in between. This CDR3 comprises 12 residues. Germline V gene data show CDR1 as LGHDT and CDR2 as YNNKEL (reference sequence). CDR3 residues: CASSQLGQPQHF. CDR3 in DNA: TGTGCCAGCAGCCAACTCGGTCAGCCCCAGCATTTT.

V and J are TRBV5-8 and TRBJ2-5; TRBD1 might be the D (6 bases). The CDR3 length is 13 residues. Per the germline V gene, CDR1 is SGHTS and CDR2 is YDEGEE. V was clipped by 1 base and J by 4 bases, with 8 bases between them. The CDR3 spells CASSLYRAETQYF. CDR3 in DNA: TGTGCCAGCAGCTTGTACAGGGCAGAGACCCAGTACTTC.

The gene calls are TRBV19 and TRBJ1-6, with TRBD1 matching 7 bases. This CDR3 contains 15 residues. Germline values: CDR1 LNHDA, CDR2 SQIVND (reference sequence). Unmatched junction bases numbered 8, after V lost 5 bases and J lost 7 bases. Here the CDR3 reads CASSPRQGDNSPLHF. The CDR3 region has the DNA TGTGCCAGTAGTCCGCGACAGGGAGACAATTCACCCCTCCACTTT.

CDR3 sequence reads: CASSRTSGGGGAKNIQYF. The CDR3, as DNA: TGTGCCAGCAGCCGGACTAGCGGGGGGGGCGGGGCCAAAAACATTCAGTACTTC. The chain combines TRBV7-2 with TRBJ2-4, with 15 nucleotides matching TRBD2. The CDR3 runs to 18 residues. The V segment lost 5 bases and the J segment 1 base; nucleotides outside the gene matches: 6. Germline V gene lookup returns CDR1 SGHTA and CDR2 FQGNSA.

The rearrangement uses TRBV7-9 and TRBJ2-3, with a weak D call TRBD1 (6 bases). The V end lost 4 bases, the J end lost 9 bases, and 17 bases lay between the germline ends. Germline CDR1 SEHNR, CDR2 FQNEAQ (reference sequence). The CDR3 runs to 14 residues. The CDR3 DNA reads as TGTGCCAGCAGCTGGGGAACAGGGTACGACACGCAGTATTTT. Residues: CASSWGTGYDTQYF. Full variable domain (rest looked up from reference TRBV7-9 and TRBJ2-3): DTGVSQNPRHKITKRGQNVTFRCDPISEHNRLYWYRQTLGQGPEFLTYFQNEAQLEKSRLLSDRFSAERPKGSFSTLEIQRTEQGDSAMYLCASSWGTGYDTQYFGPGTRLTVL.

This sequence joins TRBV28 and TRBJ2-7, with 7 bases matching TRBD2. The CDR3 totals 13 residues. Losses at the gene ends were 8 bases for V and 2 bases for J; bases not matched to a gene: 6. Germline CDR1 reads MDHEN; CDR2 reads SYDVKM. The CDR3 region is CASAGELTYEQYF. In nucleotides, the CDR3 is TGTGCCAGCGCGGGGGAGTTGACCTACGAGCAGTACTTC. Based on the CDR3 plus reference TRBV28 and TRBJ2-7, the full variable domain is DVKVTQSSRYLVKRTGEKVFLECVQDMDHENMFWYRQDPGLGLRLIYFSYDVKMKEKGDIPEGYSVSREKKERFSLILESASTNQTSMYLCASAGELTYEQYFGPGTRLTVT.

This chain uses TRBV9 with TRBJ2-7; TRBD2 matches 7 bases. The J segment lost 3 bases and the V segment lost 4 bases, leaving 7 bases of the junction unmatched. The CDR3 totals 14 residues. Germline V gene lookup returns CDR1 SGDLS and CDR2 YYNGEE. CDR3 coding DNA: TGTGCCAGCAGCATACTAGCGTCGGGCTACGAGCAGTACTTC. Protein: CASSILASGYEQYF.

The gene calls are TRBV20-1 and TRBJ2-1; D is perhaps TRBD2 (5 bases). The CDR3 extends over 10 amino acids. Germline assignment: CDR1 DFQATT and CDR2 SNEGSKA (reference sequence). V lost 3 bases and J lost 13, with 10 bases in between. CDR3 in DNA: TGCAGTGCTAGTGGGCTAGCCCAGTTCTTC. It translates to CSASGLAQFF.

The chain recombines TRBV7-2 with TRBJ2-7; 8 bases match TRBD1. V lost 2 bases to trimming and J lost 6 bases; unmatched junction nucleotides: 6. Germline V gene data show CDR1 as SGHTA and CDR2 as FQGNSA. The CDR3 length is 14 residues. CDR3 residues: CASSLRQGAPEQYF. CDR3 in DNA: TGTGCCAGCAGCTTAAGGCAGGGGGCGCCCGAGCAGTACTTC.

V is TRBV6-6 and J is TRBJ1-3; TRBD1 aligns across 7 bases. The junction had 4 bases not matched to a gene; V was cut back by 5 bases and J by 0 bases. Germline values: CDR1 MNHNY, CDR2 SVGAGI (reference sequence). The CDR3 is 15 residues long. Here the CDR3 DNA reads TGTGCCAGCAGTCCCGGACAGGTCTCTGGAAACACCATATATTTT. Protein: CASSPGQVSGNTIYF.

The chain links TRBV24-1 to TRBJ2-1, with D possibly TRBD1 on 6 matching bases. The germline V gene has CDR1 KGHDR and CDR2 SFDVKD. This CDR3 has 15 residues. The germline V and J ends were trimmed by 3 bases and 6 bases, with 14 bases remaining between them. The CDR3 region has the DNA TGTGCCACCAGTGATGTGGGGACACGAGGCAATGAGCAGTTCTTC. This codes for CATSDVGTRGNEQFF.

The gene calls are TRBV6-2 or TRBV6-3 and TRBJ2-5; D perhaps matches TRBD2 (7 bases). CDR3 length equals 16 residues. The V gene lost 6 bases and the J gene lost 5 bases, with 22 bases spanning the gap. Germline V gene lookup returns CDR1 MNHEY and CDR2 SVGEGT. The CDR3 region is CASRPPRRGATETQYF. DNA for the CDR3: TGTGCCAGCAGACCTCCCAGACGGGGGGCGACGGAGACCCAGTACTTC.

This chain's CDR3 is CASSQDEARGRRAFF. CDR3 in DNA: TGCGCCAGCAGCCAAGATGAGGCTAGGGGGCGGAGAGCTTTCTTT. This chain joins TRBV4-3 and TRBJ1-1; 7 positions match TRBD1. The V and J ends lost 0 bases and 10 bases, in that order; junction bases with no gene match: 11. Germline lookup yields CDR1 LGHNA and CDR2 YSLEER. The CDR3 is 15 amino acids.

V and J are TRBV5-6 and TRBJ2-5; 8 bases line up with TRBD2. J lost 3 bases, V lost 0 bases, and 1 base had no gene match. Per germline, CDR1 SGHDT and CDR2 YYEEEE. The CDR3 sequence is 14 residues long. The CDR3 DNA reads TGTGCCAGCAGCTTGGAACTAGCGGAAGAGACCCAGTACTTC. It translates to CASSLELAEETQYF. The entire variable domain, with the rest obtained from reference TRBV5-6 and TRBJ2-5, is as follows: DAGVTQSPTHLIKTRGQQVTLRCSPKSGHDTVSWYQQALGQGPQFIFQYYEEEERQRGNFPDRFSGHQFPNYSSELNVNALLLGDSALYLCASSLELAEETQYFGPGTRLLVL.

V gene TRBV7-2 combines with J gene TRBJ2-7; TRBD2 matches at 7 bases. Germline values: CDR1 SGHTA, CDR2 FQGNSA. The CDR3 is made up of 13 amino acids. V lost 5 bases to trimming and J lost 5 bases; unmatched junction nucleotides: 6. The CDR3 DNA is TGTGCCAGCAGCCGCGGGGGTCTCGACGAGCAGTACTTC. This codes for CASSRGGLDEQYF.

The chain joins TRBV19 to TRBJ2-1; 16 nucleotides line up with TRBD2. With V trimmed by 6 bases and J by 6 bases, 8 bases remained unmatched. Germline assignment: CDR1 LNHDA and CDR2 SQIVND (reference sequence). The CDR3 has 17 residues. CDR3 sequence reads: CASSARGLAGGGNEQFF. The CDR3, as DNA: TGTGCCAGTAGCGCGCGGGGACTAGCGGGAGGGGGCAATGAGCAGTTCTTC.

This chain joins TRBV23-1 and TRBJ2-2; D may be TRBD2 (6 bases). TRBV23-1 is an ORF; its function is uncertain. Between the trimmed V and J ends, which lost 3 bases and 1 base, there was a span of 12 bases. The length of the CDR3 is 16 residues. DNA for the CDR3: TGCGCCAGCAGTCACCCGGAGGGAGAGAACACCGGGGAGCTGTTTTTT. Its translation is CASSHPEGENTGELFF.

The chain uses TRBV4-2 and TRBJ1-4, with D tentatively TRBD1 (5 bases). The CDR3 consists of 14 residues. V was clipped by 5 bases and J by 5 bases, with 12 bases between them. The germline V gene encodes CDR1 LGHNA and CDR2 YNFKEQ. CDR3 in amino acids: CASSLPQGNEKLFF. CDR3 bases: TGTGCCAGCAGCTTACCCCAGGGCAATGAAAAACTGTTTTTT.

This chain joins TRBV5-4 and TRBJ2-1; tentative D call: TRBD2 (6 bases). CDR1 and CDR2 from the germline V gene are SGHNT and YYREEE (reference sequence). The CDR3 runs 15 residues. The ends were cut back, 4 bases at V and 4 bases at J, with 15 bases in the middle. The CDR3 nucleotides read TGTGCCAGCAGCGAGCCGGGGAGGCCTTACAATGAGCAGTTCTTC. Translation gives CASSEPGRPYNEQFF.

The V gene is TRBV7-2, the J gene TRBJ1-2, with 7 bases that match TRBD1. CDR3 length: 14 amino acids. The trim removed 6 bases at V and 4 bases at J, leaving 8 bases unmatched. Germline lookup yields CDR1 SGHTA and CDR2 FQGNSA. The CDR3 sequence is CASRTRGEIYGYTF. Here the CDR3 DNA reads TGTGCCAGCAGGACCAGGGGGGAGATCTATGGCTACACCTTC.

The chain links TRBV6-6 to TRBJ2-7; perhaps TRBD2 as D (5 bases). The V gene's germline CDR1 is MNHNY and CDR2 SVGAGI (reference sequence). The CDR3 has 13 residues. V shed 5 bases and J shed 3 bases, with 11 bases lying between them. CDR3 nucleotide sequence: TGTGCCAGCAGTCTGGACTCGATCTACGAGCAGTACTTC. It encodes CASSLDSIYEQYF.

The chain couples TRBV6-5 to TRBJ2-7, with 9 bases aligning to TRBD1. V gave up 7 bases and J gave up 6 bases; unmatched junction bases: 7. This CDR3 has 13 residues. From germline, CDR1 is MNHEY and CDR2 SVGAGI. The CDR3 nucleotides read TGTGCCAGCACCCGGGACAGGGCGGGCGAGCAGTACTTC. Its protein product is CASTRDRAGEQYF.

The CDR3 coding sequence is TGTGCCAGCAGCTTAGTAGGTAGCCCCCCTTACTTC. Protein: CASSLVGSPPYF. The chain recombines TRBV7-2 with TRBJ2-5; D uncertain. The CDR3 consists of 12 residues. Trimming shortened V by 1 base and J by 14 bases, and 14 bases separated the two germline ends. Germline lookup yields CDR1 SGHTA and CDR2 FQGNSA.